Sequencing of this TCR beta chain was carried out in a study of CD4 T cells in relation to SARS-CoV-2 and coronaviruses. CD4+ T cells from unexposed donors were obtained before the COVID-19 pandemic (2011-2018). The cells were cultured for 10 days before CD4+ T cells were isolated. Trimming at V came to 0 bases and at J to 1 base, leaving 8 bases not matched to a gene. Germline V gene sequence: CDR1 LNHNV, CDR2 YYDKDF (reference sequence). The CDR3 contains 19 residues. With respect to this clone: Its antigen remains unidentified.

The assay was immunoSEQ multiplex PCR, and TCRdb's table has in-frame clones only and misses some. The sample shows more than 15,000 clones, approximately 78% of them seen only once. Sequenced sample: CD4+ T cells from PBMCs, cultured in vitro. The origin of this receptor is a human donor in good health. The chain links TRBV15 to TRBJ2-7; 14 bases line up with TRBD2. The CDR3 region has the DNA TGTGCCACCAGCAGAGATACCAGACTAGCGGGAGGGCCGTCCTACGAGCAGTACTTC. Protein: CATSRDTRLAGGPSYEQYF. Together with reference TRBV15 and TRBJ2-7, the CDR3 gives the full variable domain: DAMVIQNPRYQVTQFGKPVTLSCSQTLNHNVMYWYQQKSSQAPKLLFHYYDKDFNNEADTPDNFQSRRPNTSFCFLDIRSPGLGDTAMYLCATSRDTRLAGGPSYEQYFGPGTRLTVT.